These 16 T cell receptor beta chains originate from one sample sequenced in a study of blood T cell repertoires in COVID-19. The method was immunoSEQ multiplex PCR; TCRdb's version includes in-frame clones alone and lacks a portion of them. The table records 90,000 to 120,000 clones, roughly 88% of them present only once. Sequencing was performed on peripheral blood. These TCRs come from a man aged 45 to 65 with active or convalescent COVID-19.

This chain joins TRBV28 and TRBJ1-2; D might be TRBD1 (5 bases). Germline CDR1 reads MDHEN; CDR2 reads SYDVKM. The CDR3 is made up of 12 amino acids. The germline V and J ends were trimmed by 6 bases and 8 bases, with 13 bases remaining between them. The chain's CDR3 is CASSARDLGYTF. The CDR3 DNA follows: TGTGCCAGCAGCGCTAGGGACTTGGGCTACACCTTC.

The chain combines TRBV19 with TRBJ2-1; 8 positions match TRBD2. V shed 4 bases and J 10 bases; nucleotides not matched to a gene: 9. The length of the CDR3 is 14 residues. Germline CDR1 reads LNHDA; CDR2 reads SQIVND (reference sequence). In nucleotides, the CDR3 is TGTGCCAGTAGTAACGGCGGGAGGCTCCACGAGCAGTTCTTC. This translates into CASSNGGRLHEQFF.

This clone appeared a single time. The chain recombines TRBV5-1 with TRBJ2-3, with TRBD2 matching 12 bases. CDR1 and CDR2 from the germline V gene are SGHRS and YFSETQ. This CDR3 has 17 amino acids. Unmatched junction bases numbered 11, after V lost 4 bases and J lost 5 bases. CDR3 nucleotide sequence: TGCGCCAGCAGCGTTGGGGCGTCTAGCGGGGGGGAAGATACGCAGTATTTT. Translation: CASSVGASSGGEDTQYF.

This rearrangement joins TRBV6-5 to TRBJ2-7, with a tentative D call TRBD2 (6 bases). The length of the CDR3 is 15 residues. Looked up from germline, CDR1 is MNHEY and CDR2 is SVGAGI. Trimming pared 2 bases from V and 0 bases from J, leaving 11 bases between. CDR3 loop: CASSYGAGSSYEQYF. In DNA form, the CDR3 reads TGTGCCAGCAGTTACGGGGCGGGAAGCTCCTACGAGCAGTACTTC.

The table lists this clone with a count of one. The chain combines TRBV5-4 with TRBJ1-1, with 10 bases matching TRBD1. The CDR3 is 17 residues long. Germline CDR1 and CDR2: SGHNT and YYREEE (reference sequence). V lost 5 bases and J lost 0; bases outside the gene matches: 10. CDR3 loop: CASSPTGGDVMNTEAFF. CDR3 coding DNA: TGTGCCAGCAGTCCGACAGGGGGCGACGTGATGAACACTGAAGCTTTCTTT.

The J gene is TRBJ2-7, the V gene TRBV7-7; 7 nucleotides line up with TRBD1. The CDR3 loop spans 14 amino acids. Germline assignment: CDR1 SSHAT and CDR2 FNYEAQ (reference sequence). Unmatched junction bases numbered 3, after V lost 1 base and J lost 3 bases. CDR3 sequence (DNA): TGTGCCAGCAGCTTAGACCGGGACAGCTACGAGCAGTACTTC. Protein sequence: CASSLDRDSYEQYF.

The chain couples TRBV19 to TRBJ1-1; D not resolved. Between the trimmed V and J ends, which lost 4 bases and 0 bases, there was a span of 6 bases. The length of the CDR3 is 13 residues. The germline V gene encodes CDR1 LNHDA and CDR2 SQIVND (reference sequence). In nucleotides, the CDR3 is TGTGCCAGTAGTACCGTCTTGAACACTGAAGCTTTCTTT. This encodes CASSTVLNTEAFF.

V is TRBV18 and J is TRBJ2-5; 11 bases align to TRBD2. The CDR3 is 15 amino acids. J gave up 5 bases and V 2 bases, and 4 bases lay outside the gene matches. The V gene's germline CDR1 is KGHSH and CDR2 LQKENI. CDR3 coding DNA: TGTGCCAGCTCACCAACTGGACTAGCGGGCGAGACCCAGTACTTC. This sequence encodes CASSPTGLAGETQYF.

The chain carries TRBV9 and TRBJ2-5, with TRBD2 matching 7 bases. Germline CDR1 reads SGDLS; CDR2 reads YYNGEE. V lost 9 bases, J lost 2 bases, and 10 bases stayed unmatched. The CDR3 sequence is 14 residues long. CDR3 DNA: TGTGCCATCTCCCGGGGGGACTCACAAGAGACCCAGTACTTC. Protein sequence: CAISRGDSQETQYF.

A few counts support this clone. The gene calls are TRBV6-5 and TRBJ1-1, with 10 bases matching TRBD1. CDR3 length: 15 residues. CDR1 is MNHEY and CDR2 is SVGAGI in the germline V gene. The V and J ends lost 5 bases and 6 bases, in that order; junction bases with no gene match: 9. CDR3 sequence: CASSPETGGFPEAFF. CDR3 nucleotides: TGTGCCAGCAGTCCAGAGACAGGGGGCTTCCCTGAAGCTTTCTTT.

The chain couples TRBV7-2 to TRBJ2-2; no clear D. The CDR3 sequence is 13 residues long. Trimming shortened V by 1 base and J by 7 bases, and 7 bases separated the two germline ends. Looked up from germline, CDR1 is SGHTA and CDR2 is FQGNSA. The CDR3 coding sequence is TGTGCCAGCAGCTTAGGGCCGAACGGGGAGCTGTTTTTT. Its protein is CASSLGPNGELFF. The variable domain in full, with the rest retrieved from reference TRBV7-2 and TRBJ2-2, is GAGVSQSPSNKVTEKGKDVELRCDPISGHTALYWYRQSLGQGLEFLIYFQGNSAPDKSGLPSDRFSAERTGGSVSTLTIQRTQQEDSAVYLCASSLGPNGELFFGEGSRLTVL.

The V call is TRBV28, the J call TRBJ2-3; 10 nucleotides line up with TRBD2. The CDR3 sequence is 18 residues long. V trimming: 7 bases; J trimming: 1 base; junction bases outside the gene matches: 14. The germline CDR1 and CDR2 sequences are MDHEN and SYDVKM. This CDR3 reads CASTKGLSLAGGTDTQYF. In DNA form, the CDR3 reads TGTGCCAGCACCAAGGGGCTCTCGCTAGCGGGAGGCACAGATACGCAGTATTTT.

The CDR3 nucleotides are TGTGCCAGCAGTTTAAGGGGCCGGTTAAATCAGCCCCAGCATTTT. The encoded protein is CASSLRGRLNQPQHF. The chain uses TRBV28 and TRBJ1-5, with D possibly TRBD1 on 5 matching bases. The V end was cut by 2 bases, the J end by 4 bases, with 12 bases between. CDR1 is MDHEN and CDR2 is SYDVKM in the germline V gene. This CDR3 has 15 residues.

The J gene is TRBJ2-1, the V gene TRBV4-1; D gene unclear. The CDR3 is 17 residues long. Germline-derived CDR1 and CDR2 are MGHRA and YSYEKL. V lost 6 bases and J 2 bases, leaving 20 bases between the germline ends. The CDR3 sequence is CASRPTLRGRTYNEQFF. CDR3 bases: TGCGCCAGCAGACCAACCCTAAGAGGTCGCACCTACAATGAGCAGTTCTTC.

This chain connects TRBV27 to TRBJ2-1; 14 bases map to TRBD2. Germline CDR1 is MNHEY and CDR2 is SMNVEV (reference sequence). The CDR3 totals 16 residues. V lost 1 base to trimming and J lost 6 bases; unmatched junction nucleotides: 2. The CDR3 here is CASSLYGTSGSNEQFF. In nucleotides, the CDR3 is TGTGCCAGCAGTTTATACGGGACTAGCGGGAGCAATGAGCAGTTCTTC.

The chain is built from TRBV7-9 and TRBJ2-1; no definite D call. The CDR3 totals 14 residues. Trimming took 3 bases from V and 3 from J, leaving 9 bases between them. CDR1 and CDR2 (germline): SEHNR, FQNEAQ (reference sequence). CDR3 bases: TGTGCCAGCAGCTTTGGGCGCAACTACAATGAGCAGTTCTTC. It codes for CASSFGRNYNEQFF.